A selection of T cell receptor beta chains follows, all from one sample in a study of T cell repertoires in cytomegalovirus infection. The antigens for these receptors are not known. TCRdb analysed the reads with MiXCR anew, one entry per CDR3 protein. The sample includes hundreds of thousands of distinct CDR3 sequences, around 35% seen only once; the top ten take 15% to 20%. Sequenced here: cultured PBMCs, sampled from culture after CMV antigen stimulation. The receptor set was obtained from a human donor in good health (CMV status not recorded). Some clones in this sample may be carry-over from other donors' samples. Each CDR3 is given without its conserved first and last residue. The order of the fields is clone size, V gene, CDR3 protein. Some rows mark clone size as missing; the rest say once, few, many or name a class of expanded clone.

>-|TRBV5-4
ASSFTGTLKGYT
>-|TRBV4-1
ASSPGLAGVHRRLNEQF
>-|TRBV12-3/TRBV12-4
ASSLASGTGHQPQH
>few|TRBV20-1
SARDRRHSPYEQY
>-|TRBV5-4
ASSRDVGDSYNSPLH
>few|TRBV7-2
ASSFLGVGNSPLH
>-|TRBV28
ASSLTISPYEQY
>few|TRBV5-4
ASSKPGTRETQY
>few|TRBV28
ASSPRFSPTNEKLF
>-|TRBV10-3
ATRLTGSTDTQY
>many|TRBV7-2
ASSPWGGLGTDTQY
>-|TRBV7-2
ASSLKWGGEKLF
>-|TRBV7-2
ASRIETGNQPQH
>many|TRBV12-3/TRBV12-4
ASSRTGGKNIQY
>-|TRBV4-1
AGSPQGDYNYGYT
>-|TRBV12-3/TRBV12-4
ASSLAWGSSVYNEQF
>-|TRBV11-2
ASSSGTGPTDTQY
>-|TRBV4-1
ASSQGPSGRETQY
>-|TRBV20-1
SARTGQEGPGELF
>many|TRBV6-1
ASRGTGDQPQH
>many|TRBV7-6
ASSKSRETSYEQY
>-|TRBV19
ASSIGGQGTDTQY
>many|TRBV7-6
ASSLEGNYEQY
>-|TRBV12-3/TRBV12-4
ASSFAGQSNSPLH
>-|TRBV20-1
SARGPLAVDTGELF
>-|TRBV2
ASSTPPDRGRENTEAF
>-|TRBV7-8
ASSRVTYGYT
>-|TRBV20-1
SARAGGKEKLF
>-|TRBV11-1
ASSPVLANSPLH
>-|TRBV20-1
SARRLAREQY
>-|TRBV2
ASSEVGVWSPYESHSGNTIY
>few|TRBV7-2
ASSPRTLKRSGNTIY
>-|TRBV6-2/TRBV6-3
ASMTDSYNEQF
>few|TRBV5-1
ASSLGDISNQPQH
>-|TRBV5-4
ASSPLGRTTEDTQY
>few|TRBV6-6
ASSSSWDQPQH
>-|TRBV5-6
ASSIGPFQDTQY
>once|TRBV28
ASRSTTYGYT
>few|TRBV7-2
ASKDRGGYNEQF
>few|TRBV5-3
ASSLFSGRHEQF
>many|TRBV7-2
ASSLGPGQGNEKLF
>once|TRBV10-3
AISTGTPYEQY
>-|TRBV4-1
ASNQARGGWETQY
>few|TRBV6-2/TRBV6-3
ASQGSLRGYEQY
>many|TRBV7-8
ASSLGRARSYGYT
>-|TRBV5-1
ASTSGTMEETQY
>-|TRBV5-1
ASALVSGVPEAF
>-|TRBV27
ASSLGFGGVQETQY